Listed below are T cell receptor beta chains from one sample, sequenced in a study of cytomegalovirus exposure and HLA in healthy donors. Only in-frame clones appear in the TCRdb table, and some are missing; sequencing was by immunoSEQ multiplex PCR. The sample carries about 200,000 clones, around 79% recorded once. Sample: PBMCs. Receptor source: a male donor in good health and CMV-seropositive. CDR3s include the opening cysteine and the closing phenylalanine or tryptophan. Each record gives: CDR3 DNA, CDR3 protein, D gene, CDR3 length, J gene, V gene, clone size. The D gene is left open where the match is weak. Some rows mark clone size as missing; the rest say once, few, many or name a class of expanded clone.

cdr3_nt: TGTGCCAGCAGCCGCTCGGGCGGGGGCCCTTACGAGCAGTACTTC
cdr3_aa: CASSRSGGGPYEQYF
d_call: .
cdr3_length: 15
j_call: TRBJ2-7
v_call: TRBV7-2
clone_size: .

cdr3_nt: TGTGCCAGCAGCGCTCCTCTAGACAGGGGAGCGAGCGAGCAGTACTTC
cdr3_aa: CASSAPLDRGASEQYF
d_call: TRBD1
cdr3_length: 16
j_call: TRBJ2-7
v_call: TRBV5-5
clone_size: .

cdr3_nt: TGCAGTGCTAGAGGAGGGTACGAGCAGTACTTC
cdr3_aa: CSARGGYEQYF
d_call: .
cdr3_length: 11
j_call: TRBJ2-7
v_call: TRBV20-1
clone_size: .

cdr3_nt: TGTGCCAGCAGCTCGCGGGATGAGCAGTTCTTC
cdr3_aa: CASSSRDEQFF
d_call: .
cdr3_length: 11
j_call: TRBJ2-1
v_call: TRBV7-2
clone_size: .

cdr3_nt: TGTGCCAGCAGTTCCCCGGGACTAGCGGGGGTCACAGATACGCAGTATTTT
cdr3_aa: CASSSPGLAGVTDTQYF
d_call: TRBD2
cdr3_length: 17
j_call: TRBJ2-3
v_call: TRBV7-9
clone_size: .

cdr3_nt: TGTGCCAGCAGCCCAGGGATACAAGAGACCCAGTACTTC
cdr3_aa: CASSPGIQETQYF
d_call: .
cdr3_length: 13
j_call: TRBJ2-5
v_call: TRBV7-3
clone_size: few

cdr3_nt: TGTGCCAGTAGTACGACTAGCGTCCGCTACGAGCAGTACTTC
cdr3_aa: CASSTTSVRYEQYF
d_call: TRBD2
cdr3_length: 14
j_call: TRBJ2-7
v_call: TRBV19
clone_size: .

cdr3_nt: TGTGCCAGCGGAGTTGGACAGTACCACAATGAGCAGTTCTTC
cdr3_aa: CASGVGQYHNEQFF
d_call: .
cdr3_length: 14
j_call: TRBJ2-1
v_call: TRBV9
clone_size: .

cdr3_nt: TGTGCCAGCACTTCTGGGACTAGCGGAATCACAGATACGCAGTATTTT
cdr3_aa: CASTSGTSGITDTQYF
d_call: TRBD2
cdr3_length: 16
j_call: TRBJ2-3
v_call: TRBV5-4
clone_size: .

cdr3_nt: TGTGCCTGGATTGGTATTGGGCGGGGGGAGACCCAGTACTTC
cdr3_aa: CAWIGIGRGETQYF
d_call: TRBD2
cdr3_length: 14
j_call: TRBJ2-5
v_call: TRBV30
clone_size: few

cdr3_nt: TGTGCCAGCAGCTTAAGGGAGTCTAGGGCGGTGAACACTGAAGCTTTCTTT
cdr3_aa: CASSLRESRAVNTEAFF
d_call: .
cdr3_length: 17
j_call: TRBJ1-1
v_call: TRBV11-2
clone_size: .

cdr3_nt: TGCGCCAGCAGCGTGAACAGGGGTCCCTACGAGCAGTACTTC
cdr3_aa: CASSVNRGPYEQYF
d_call: TRBD1
cdr3_length: 14
j_call: TRBJ2-7
v_call: TRBV5-1
clone_size: .

cdr3_nt: TGTGCCAGCAGCCGGACAGGGGCCGGGCAAGAGACCCAGTACTTC
cdr3_aa: CASSRTGAGQETQYF
d_call: TRBD1
cdr3_length: 15
j_call: TRBJ2-5
v_call: TRBV6-5
clone_size: .

cdr3_nt: TGTGCCAGCAGACCTCGCCAGGTCACAGATACGCAGTATTTT
cdr3_aa: CASRPRQVTDTQYF
d_call: .
cdr3_length: 14
j_call: TRBJ2-3
v_call: TRBV11-1
clone_size: .

cdr3_nt: TGTGCCAGCAGTTACTCCGGGATTCCTAACTATGGCTACACCTTC
cdr3_aa: CASSYSGIPNYGYTF
d_call: .
cdr3_length: 15
j_call: TRBJ1-2
v_call: TRBV6-5
clone_size: .

cdr3_nt: TGTGCCAGCAGCTTAGCTAGGGGGGAGGGGCCGAGGCCCCAGCATTTT
cdr3_aa: CASSLARGEGPRPQHF
d_call: .
cdr3_length: 16
j_call: TRBJ1-5
v_call: TRBV7-2
clone_size: .

cdr3_nt: TGTGCCAGCAGCTTCGGGGGGGCCCACTATGGCTACACCTTC
cdr3_aa: CASSFGGAHYGYTF
d_call: .
cdr3_length: 14
j_call: TRBJ1-2
v_call: TRBV7-2
clone_size: once

cdr3_nt: TGCGCCACCACCGAGGGCCGAACCTACGAGCAGTACTTC
cdr3_aa: CATTEGRTYEQYF
d_call: .
cdr3_length: 13
j_call: TRBJ2-7
v_call: TRBV4-1
clone_size: .

cdr3_nt: TGTGCCAGCAGTGGGACAAGGAACACCGGGGAGCTGTTTTTT
cdr3_aa: CASSGTRNTGELFF
d_call: .
cdr3_length: 14
j_call: TRBJ2-2
v_call: TRBV6-5
clone_size: .

cdr3_nt: TGTGCCAGCAGAAAAACAGGGGGGCGGGTGGAAAAACTGTTTTTT
cdr3_aa: CASRKTGGRVEKLFF
d_call: TRBD1
cdr3_length: 15
j_call: TRBJ1-4
v_call: TRBV13
clone_size: .

cdr3_nt: TGTGCCAGCAGCCCAGGTTCGTACACTGAAGCTTTCTTT
cdr3_aa: CASSPGSYTEAFF
d_call: .
cdr3_length: 13
j_call: TRBJ1-1
v_call: TRBV7-2
clone_size: .

cdr3_nt: TGTGCCAGCAGCTCAGAGCACTCAGGACAGTGGTACACTGAAGCTTTCTTT
cdr3_aa: CASSSEHSGQWYTEAFF
d_call: .
cdr3_length: 17
j_call: TRBJ1-1
v_call: TRBV5-6
clone_size: .

cdr3_nt: TGTGCCAGCAGCTTAGATTTCTCTAGCGGAGGAGAGACCCAGTACTTC
cdr3_aa: CASSLDFSSGGETQYF
d_call: TRBD2
cdr3_length: 16
j_call: TRBJ2-5
v_call: TRBV11-3
clone_size: .

cdr3_nt: TGTGCCAGCAGTGTTTTGGACATCACAGATACGCAGTATTTT
cdr3_aa: CASSVLDITDTQYF
d_call: .
cdr3_length: 14
j_call: TRBJ2-3
v_call: TRBV25-1
clone_size: .

cdr3_nt: TGTGCCATCGAGGGAGACAGGAACTATGGCTACACCTTC
cdr3_aa: CAIEGDRNYGYTF
d_call: .
cdr3_length: 13
j_call: TRBJ1-2
v_call: TRBV10-3
clone_size: .

cdr3_nt: TGCGCCAGCAGCTTGGAGATCTATAGCGGGATTTCGAACACCGGGGAGCTGTTTTTT
cdr3_aa: CASSLEIYSGISNTGELFF
d_call: TRBD2
cdr3_length: 19
j_call: TRBJ2-2
v_call: TRBV5-1
clone_size: .

cdr3_nt: TGTGCCAGCAGCCAAGAGGGGACAGGGCCCGGGAGCTACACCTTC
cdr3_aa: CASSQEGTGPGSYTF
d_call: TRBD1
cdr3_length: 15
j_call: TRBJ1-2
v_call: TRBV4-2
clone_size: .

cdr3_nt: TGTGCCAGCAATCCTAGCGGGGCTTACGAGCAGTACTTC
cdr3_aa: CASNPSGAYEQYF
d_call: TRBD2
cdr3_length: 13
j_call: TRBJ2-7
v_call: TRBV28
clone_size: .

cdr3_nt: TGTGCCAGCAGTTTAATAGCCCTAAGCACAGATACGCAGTATTTT
cdr3_aa: CASSLIALSTDTQYF
d_call: .
cdr3_length: 15
j_call: TRBJ2-3
v_call: TRBV27
clone_size: few

cdr3_nt: TGTGCCAGCAGCGGACAGGGAAGCTACGAGCAGTACTTC
cdr3_aa: CASSGQGSYEQYF
d_call: TRBD1
cdr3_length: 13
j_call: TRBJ2-7
v_call: TRBV11-3
clone_size: once

cdr3_nt: TGTGCCAGCATGCCCGGGACTAGCAATTACAATGAGCAGTTCTTC
cdr3_aa: CASMPGTSNYNEQFF
d_call: TRBD2
cdr3_length: 15
j_call: TRBJ2-1
v_call: TRBV5-5
clone_size: once

cdr3_nt: TGTGCCAGCAGCGGACTAGCGGGGATCACCGGGGAGCTGTTTTTT
cdr3_aa: CASSGLAGITGELFF
d_call: TRBD2
cdr3_length: 15
j_call: TRBJ2-2
v_call: TRBV5-6
clone_size: .

cdr3_nt: TGTGCCAGTAGTATACCGGGACAAAACACCGGGGAGCTGTTTTTT
cdr3_aa: CASSIPGQNTGELFF
d_call: .
cdr3_length: 15
j_call: TRBJ2-2
v_call: TRBV19
clone_size: .

cdr3_nt: TGTGCTAGCAGCCACCGGGGGGGGATAAACTATGGCTACACCTTC
cdr3_aa: CASSHRGGINYGYTF
d_call: .
cdr3_length: 15
j_call: TRBJ1-2
v_call: TRBV7-7
clone_size: .

cdr3_nt: TGTGCCAGCAGCTTAGGCGGAGGGGGCCCTTCCTACGAGCAGTACTTC
cdr3_aa: CASSLGGGGPSYEQYF
d_call: .
cdr3_length: 16
j_call: TRBJ2-7
v_call: TRBV7-6
clone_size: .

cdr3_nt: TGTGCCAGCAGGACAGGGCGCGCCTATGGCTACACCTTC
cdr3_aa: CASRTGRAYGYTF
d_call: TRBD1
cdr3_length: 13
j_call: TRBJ1-2
v_call: TRBV28
clone_size: .

cdr3_nt: TGTGCCAGCAGCTTTCTAGCGGGAGCGGCCGGGGAGCTGTTTTTT
cdr3_aa: CASSFLAGAAGELFF
d_call: TRBD2
cdr3_length: 15
j_call: TRBJ2-2
v_call: TRBV11-3
clone_size: .

cdr3_nt: TGTGCCAGCAGCTTGGCCGGCGGGGATCAGCCCCAGCATTTT
cdr3_aa: CASSLAGGDQPQHF
d_call: .
cdr3_length: 14
j_call: TRBJ1-5
v_call: TRBV5-4
clone_size: .

cdr3_nt: TGTGCCAGCAGCAAAAACGAGGTACACGAGCAGTACTTC
cdr3_aa: CASSKNEVHEQYF
d_call: .
cdr3_length: 13
j_call: TRBJ2-7
v_call: TRBV21-1
clone_size: .

cdr3_nt: TGTGCCAGCAGCTTAATCGGGGGGGCTGAAGGCTACACCTTC
cdr3_aa: CASSLIGGAEGYTF
d_call: .
cdr3_length: 14
j_call: TRBJ1-2
v_call: TRBV7-3
clone_size: .

cdr3_nt: TGTGCCAGCAGCCTCACGCGGGGGAGCAATCAGCCCCAGCATTTT
cdr3_aa: CASSLTRGSNQPQHF
d_call: .
cdr3_length: 15
j_call: TRBJ1-5
v_call: TRBV7-2
clone_size: once

cdr3_nt: TGTGCCAGCAGTTTATTCGCCGGGACAGGGGACGGGGGCTATGGCTACACCTTC
cdr3_aa: CASSLFAGTGDGGYGYTF
d_call: TRBD1
cdr3_length: 18
j_call: TRBJ1-2
v_call: TRBV27
clone_size: .

cdr3_nt: TGCGCCAGCAGCTTGGCTCTAGCGGGAGGGCCCACCGGGGAGCTGTTTTTT
cdr3_aa: CASSLALAGGPTGELFF
d_call: TRBD2
cdr3_length: 17
j_call: TRBJ2-2
v_call: TRBV5-1
clone_size: .

cdr3_nt: TGTGCCAGTAGTAGGCTCTGGCAGGGCCTAAATCAGCCCCAGCATTTT
cdr3_aa: CASSRLWQGLNQPQHF
d_call: .
cdr3_length: 16
j_call: TRBJ1-5
v_call: TRBV19
clone_size: .

cdr3_nt: TGTGCCAGCAGTGGGGACAGACCTTTGAACACTGAAGCTTTCTTT
cdr3_aa: CASSGDRPLNTEAFF
d_call: TRBD1
cdr3_length: 15
j_call: TRBJ1-1
v_call: TRBV6-1
clone_size: .

cdr3_nt: TGTGCCAGCAGACACAGGGGAACCTCCGACGAGCAGTACTTC
cdr3_aa: CASRHRGTSDEQYF
d_call: TRBD1
cdr3_length: 14
j_call: TRBJ2-7
v_call: TRBV6-5
clone_size: once

cdr3_nt: TGTGCCAGCAGCGTAGACAGGGCGGCAGATACGCAGTATTTT
cdr3_aa: CASSVDRAADTQYF
d_call: TRBD1
cdr3_length: 14
j_call: TRBJ2-3
v_call: TRBV7-3
clone_size: .

cdr3_nt: TGTGCCAGCAGCCCATCCACAGATACGCAGTATTTT
cdr3_aa: CASSPSTDTQYF
d_call: .
cdr3_length: 12
j_call: TRBJ2-3
v_call: TRBV28
clone_size: .

cdr3_nt: TGTGCCAGCCGTGGGGGGGCGCTCAATCAGCCCCAGCATTTT
cdr3_aa: CASRGGALNQPQHF
d_call: .
cdr3_length: 14
j_call: TRBJ1-5
v_call: TRBV7-3
clone_size: .